The rows below give T cell receptor beta chains drawn from one sample of a study of blood T cell repertoires in COVID-19. Sequenced by immunoSEQ multiplex PCR; TCRdb stores in-frame clones only, minus some. The data hold 300,000 to 400,000 clones, with 87% observed a single time. Input material: peripheral blood. All receptors come from a man under 40 with COVID-19, enrolled during active disease. CDR3s include the opening cysteine and the closing phenylalanine or tryptophan.

cdr3_aa: CASSLYLRDSYGYTF
j_call: TRBJ1-2
v_call: TRBV5-4

cdr3_aa: CASSTGGSYEQYF
j_call: TRBJ2-7
v_call: TRBV19

cdr3_aa: CASSASGSGGETQYF
j_call: TRBJ2-5
v_call: TRBV9

cdr3_aa: CASSIWSGRGGTGELFF
j_call: TRBJ2-2
v_call: TRBV19

cdr3_aa: CASSLEAVRAFF
j_call: TRBJ1-1
v_call: TRBV7-8

cdr3_aa: CASSLSTGLGQETQYF
j_call: TRBJ2-5
v_call: TRBV28

cdr3_aa: CASSYSYEQYF
j_call: TRBJ2-7
v_call: TRBV2

cdr3_aa: CASSSPTKWGGGTEAFF
j_call: TRBJ1-1
v_call: TRBV6-2/TRBV6-3

cdr3_aa: CASSIPPTGANTEAFF
j_call: TRBJ1-1
v_call: TRBV19

cdr3_aa: CASSRLPQGPQETQYF
j_call: TRBJ2-5
v_call: TRBV7-3

cdr3_aa: CASRPGGYYNSPLHF
j_call: TRBJ1-6
v_call: TRBV2

cdr3_aa: CASSLARGYEQYF
j_call: TRBJ2-7
v_call: TRBV7-8

cdr3_aa: CASSTNESHGYTF
j_call: TRBJ1-2
v_call: TRBV21-1